This T cell receptor (beta chain) was sequenced for a study of blood T cells in healthy people across ages. Total RNA extraction produced at least 6 micrograms (per sample) for the study. A J-beta primer mix and a sample-barcoded 5' primer were used in a second PCR of about 7 to 12 cycles. TCRdb re-called the 5' RACE reads through MiXCR, storing one row per CDR3 protein. The sample consists of 1.5 million to 2 million distinct CDR3 sequences, approximately 32% of them appearing once. This clonotype turned up a few times. This receptor was taken from a woman aged 25 to 39 in good health. Sequencing was performed on blood.

CDR3 loop: CASSLRVEGGPYGYTF. The CDR3 DNA is TGTGCCAGCAGCCTCCGTGTGGAGGGGGGACCCTATGGCTACACCTTC. The V gene is TRBV7-6, the J gene TRBJ1-2; a weak D match, TRBD1 (6 bases). V was shortened by 5 bases and J by 4 bases, with 20 bases between the two germline ends. Germline CDR1 is SGHVS and CDR2 is FNYEAQ. The CDR3 extends over 16 amino acids.